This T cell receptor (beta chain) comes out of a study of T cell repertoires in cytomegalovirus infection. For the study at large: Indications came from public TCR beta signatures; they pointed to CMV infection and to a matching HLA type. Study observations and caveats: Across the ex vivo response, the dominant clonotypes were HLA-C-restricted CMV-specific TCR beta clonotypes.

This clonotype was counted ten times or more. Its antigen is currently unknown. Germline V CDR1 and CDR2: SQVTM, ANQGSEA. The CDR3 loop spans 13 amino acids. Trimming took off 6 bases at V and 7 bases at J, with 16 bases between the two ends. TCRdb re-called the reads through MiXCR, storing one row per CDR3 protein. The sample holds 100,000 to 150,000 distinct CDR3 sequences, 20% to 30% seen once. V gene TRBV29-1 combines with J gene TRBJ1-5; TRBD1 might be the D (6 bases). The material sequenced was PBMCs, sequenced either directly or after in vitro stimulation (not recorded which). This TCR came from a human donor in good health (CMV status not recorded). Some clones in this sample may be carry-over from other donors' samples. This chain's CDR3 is CSVVTGSEQPQHF. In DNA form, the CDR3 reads TGCAGCGTGGTGACAGGTTCGGAGCAGCCCCAGCATTTT.